The clone carrying this TCR beta chain occurred a few times. Its cognate antigen is unknown. This table comes from immunoSEQ multiplex PCR, and its TCRdb copy is limited to in-frame clones, with some not included. The table shows roughly 2.5 million clones, with around nine tenths occurring only once. This entry is derived from a study of shared clonotypes between healthy human individuals. Points from the study as a whole: Across several donors, naive CD4 shared roughly 5.1%, naive CD8 less than 4%, memory CD4 roughly 2.1%, memory CD8 under 0.5%.

In the CD4+ fraction, cells were divided into CD45RA+ naive and CD45RA-negative memory subsets. There are 14 residues in the CDR3. In germline, CDR1 is MNHEY, CDR2 SMNVEV (reference sequence). The V end lost 8 bases, the J end lost 1 base, and 14 bases lay between the germline ends. The chain joins TRBV27 to TRBJ1-1; D may be TRBD1 (5 bases). The clonotype comes from a man aged 18 to 35 in good health. The sample was naive CD4+ T cells sorted from blood. Subset in this sample: CD45RA+ positively selected. The CDR3 DNA is TGTGCCAGCGGACGAGTGGGGCAGAACACTGAAGCTTTCTTT. Protein sequence: CASGRVGQNTEAFF.